The present T cell receptor (beta chain) was sequenced within a study of cytomegalovirus exposure and HLA in healthy donors. General study results and limits: V- and J-gene trimming of TCR beta was linked (in a later analysis) to a missense DCLRE1C variant. V segments that were indistinguishable, TRBV6-2 and TRBV6-3 among them, were omitted from analysis.

Concerning this clone: Its target is unknown.

CDR3 length equals 16 residues. Germline values: CDR1 SGDLS, CDR2 YYNGEE. J gave up 9 bases and V 0 bases, and 7 bases lay outside the gene matches. 13 Jbeta primers and 60 Vbeta primers were used for the PCR. Libraries were prepared by immunoSEQ multiplex PCR; TCRdb keeps only in-frame clonotypes and omits some of them. The sample yields 95,000 to 150,000 clones, 70% to 80% seen once. The gene calls are TRBV9 and TRBJ2-1; 12 bases are shared with TRBD2. This sequence was found in a man aged 30 to 39 in good health and CMV-seronegative. The sequenced material came from PBMCs. The CDR3 sequence: CASSVDPSGGAGEQFF. The DNA of the CDR3 is TGTGCCAGCAGCGTAGATCCTAGCGGGGGGGCGGGTGAGCAGTTCTTC.